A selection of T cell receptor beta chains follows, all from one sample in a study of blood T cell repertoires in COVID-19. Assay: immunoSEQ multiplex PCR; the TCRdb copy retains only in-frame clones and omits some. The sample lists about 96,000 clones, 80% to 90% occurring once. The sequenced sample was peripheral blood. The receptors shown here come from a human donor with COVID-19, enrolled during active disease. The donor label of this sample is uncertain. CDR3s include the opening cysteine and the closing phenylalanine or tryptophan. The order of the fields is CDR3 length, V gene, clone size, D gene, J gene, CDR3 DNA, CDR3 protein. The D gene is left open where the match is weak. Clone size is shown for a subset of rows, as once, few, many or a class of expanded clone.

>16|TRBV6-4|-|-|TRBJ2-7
TGTGCCAGCAGTGCGCGACTGCTAGAAGTGGGCTACGAGCAGTACTTC
CASSARLLEVGYEQYF
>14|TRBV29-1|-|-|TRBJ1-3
TGCAGCGTAGCGGGGTTCTACTCTGGAAACACCATATATTTT
CSVAGFYSGNTIYF
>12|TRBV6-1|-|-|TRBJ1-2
TGTGCCAGCAGTGACCACAGGAATGGCTACACCTTC
CASSDHRNGYTF
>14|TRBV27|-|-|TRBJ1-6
TGTGCCAGCAGTTTGGGCCCTCCGGATTCACCCCTCCACTTT
CASSLGPPDSPLHF
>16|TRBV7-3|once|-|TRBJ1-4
TGTGCCAGCAACGAACCTACGACAACAACTAATGAAAAACTGTTTTTT
CASNEPTTTTNEKLFF
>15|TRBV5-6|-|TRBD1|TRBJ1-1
TGTGCCAGCAGCCGAGGGACAGGGTCGGGCACTGAAGCTTTCTTT
CASSRGTGSGTEAFF
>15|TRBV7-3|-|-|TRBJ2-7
TGTGCCAGCAGCTTGAGGGGCGGGGGCTTCTACGAGCAGTACTTC
CASSLRGGGFYEQYF
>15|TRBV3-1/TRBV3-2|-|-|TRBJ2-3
TGTGCCAGCAGCCAAGATCTAGGGGGTACAGATACGCAGTATTTT
CASSQDLGGTDTQYF
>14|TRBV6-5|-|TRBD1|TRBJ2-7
TGTGCCAGCACCCCGGGACAGGCGTCCTACGAGCAGTACTTC
CASTPGQASYEQYF
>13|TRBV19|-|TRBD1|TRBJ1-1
TGTGCCAGTAGTGCTCGAGGGGACAGTGAAGCTTTCTTT
CASSARGDSEAFF
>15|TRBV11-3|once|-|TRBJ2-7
TGTGCCAGCAGCGACCGACAGCCCAACTCCTACGAGCAGTACTTC
CASSDRQPNSYEQYF
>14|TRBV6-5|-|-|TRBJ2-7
TGTGCCAGTGGTGGGGCAGGAAGTCCGTACGAGCAGTACTTC
CASGGAGSPYEQYF
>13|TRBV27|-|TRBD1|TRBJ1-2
TGTGCCAGCCGTCAGGCAGGGGGCTATGGCTACACCTTC
CASRQAGGYGYTF
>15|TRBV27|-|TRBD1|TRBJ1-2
TGTGCCAGCAGTCCCAAGGACAGGGTGTACGATGGCTACACCTTC
CASSPKDRVYDGYTF
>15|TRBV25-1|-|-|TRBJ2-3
TGTGCCAGCACCTCCCCGGGGGTTACTACAGATACGCAGTATTTT
CASTSPGVTTDTQYF
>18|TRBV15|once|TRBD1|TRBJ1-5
TGTGCCACCAGCAGTCCCCCCGAAGGGGGCGTTCGCAATCAGCCCCAGCATTTT
CATSSPPEGGVRNQPQHF
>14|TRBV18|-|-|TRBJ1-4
TGTGCCAGCTCACTCAACAGAGCTAATGAAAAACTGTTTTTT
CASSLNRANEKLFF
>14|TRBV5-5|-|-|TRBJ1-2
TGTGCCAGCAGCTTGGCAGGGATAGGCTATGGCTACACCTTC
CASSLAGIGYGYTF
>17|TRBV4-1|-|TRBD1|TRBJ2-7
TGCGCCAGCAGCCAAGACCGGGACAGGGGGCAACCCTACGAGCAGTACTTC
CASSQDRDRGQPYEQYF
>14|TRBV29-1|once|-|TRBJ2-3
TGCAGCACCGCAGGGGCTCTTAGCACAGATACGCAGTATTTT
CSTAGALSTDTQYF